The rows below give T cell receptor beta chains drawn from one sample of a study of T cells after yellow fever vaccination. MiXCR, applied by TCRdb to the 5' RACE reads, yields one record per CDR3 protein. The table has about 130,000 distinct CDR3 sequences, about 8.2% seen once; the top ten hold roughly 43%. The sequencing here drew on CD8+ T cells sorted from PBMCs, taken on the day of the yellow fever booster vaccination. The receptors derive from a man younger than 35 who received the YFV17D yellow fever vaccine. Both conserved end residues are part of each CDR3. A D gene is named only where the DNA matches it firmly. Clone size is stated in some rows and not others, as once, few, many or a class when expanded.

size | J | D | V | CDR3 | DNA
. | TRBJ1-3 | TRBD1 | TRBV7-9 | CASSSTGGSSGNTIYF | TGTGCCAGCAGCTCGACAGGGGGCTCCTCTGGAAACACCATATATTTT
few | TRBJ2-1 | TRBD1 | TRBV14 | CASGGTGAYNEQFF | TGTGCCAGCGGCGGGACAGGCGCCTACAATGAGCAGTTCTTC
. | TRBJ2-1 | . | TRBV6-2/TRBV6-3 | CASSRPHGEQFF | TGTGCCAGCAGTAGACCGCACGGCGAGCAGTTCTTC
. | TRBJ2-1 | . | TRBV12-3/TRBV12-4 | CASSVAGFGQGPYNEQFF | TGTGCCAGCAGTGTAGCGGGTTTCGGACAGGGCCCCTACAATGAGCAGTTCTTC
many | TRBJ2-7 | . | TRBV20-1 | CSARQRPYEQYF | TGCAGTGCCAGACAGAGACCCTACGAGCAGTACTTC
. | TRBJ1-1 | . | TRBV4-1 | CASSQVGVTTGAFF | TGCGCCAGCAGCCAAGTGGGCGTTACCACAGGAGCTTTCTTT
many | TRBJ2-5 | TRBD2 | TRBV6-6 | CASSSRGEEETQYF | TGTGCCAGCAGTTCCCGGGGGGAAGAAGAGACCCAGTACTTC
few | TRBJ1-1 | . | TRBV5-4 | CASSSRAYEAFF | TGTGCCAGCAGCTCCAGAGCATATGAAGCTTTCTTT
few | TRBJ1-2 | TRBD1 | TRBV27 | CASRPSGQGQNYGYTF | TGTGCCAGCAGGCCATCGGGACAGGGTCAAAACTATGGCTACACCTTC
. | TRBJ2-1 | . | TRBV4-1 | CASSQKDEQFF | TGCGCCAGCAGCCAGAAGGATGAGCAGTTCTTC
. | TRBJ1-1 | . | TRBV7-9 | CASSPGVGTEAFF | TGTGCCAGCAGCCCAGGAGTCGGCACTGAAGCTTTCTTT
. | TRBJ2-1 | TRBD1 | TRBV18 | CASSPGDRANNEQFF | TGTGCCAGCTCACCTGGGGACAGGGCCAACAATGAGCAGTTCTTC
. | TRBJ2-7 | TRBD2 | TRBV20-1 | CSASRGGLYEQYF | TGCAGTGCTTCTCGGGGGGGCCTCTACGAGCAGTACTTC
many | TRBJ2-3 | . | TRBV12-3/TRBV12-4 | CASSLAVGGQLQYF | TGTGCCAGCAGTTTAGCGGTTGGCGGGCAGTTACAGTATTTT
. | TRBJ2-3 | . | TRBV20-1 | CSAIEFPGLPPGDTQYF | TGCAGTGCCATCGAATTCCCGGGACTTCCGCCCGGTGATACGCAGTATTTT
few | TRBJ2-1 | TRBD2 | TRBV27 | CASSAGGNEQFF | TGTGCCAGCAGTGCGGGGGGGAATGAGCAGTTCTTC
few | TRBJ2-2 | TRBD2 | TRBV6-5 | CASSSATSGVINTGELFF | TGTGCCAGCAGTTCCGCGACTAGCGGGGTGATAAACACCGGGGAGCTGTTTTTT
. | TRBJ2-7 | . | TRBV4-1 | CASSVGDYEQYF | TGCGCCAGCAGCGTAGGGGACTACGAGCAGTACTTC
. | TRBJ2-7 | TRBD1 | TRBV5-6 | CASSYGTGTGSHEQYF | TGTGCCAGCAGCTACGGAACCGGGACAGGGTCCCACGAGCAGTACTTC
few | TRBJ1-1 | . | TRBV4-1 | CASSPNDRAAITEAFF | TGCGCCAGCAGCCCCAATGATCGGGCAGCCATCACTGAAGCTTTCTTT
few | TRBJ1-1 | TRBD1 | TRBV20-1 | CSARGTGSTEAFF | TGCAGTGCTAGAGGGACAGGATCTACTGAAGCTTTCTTT
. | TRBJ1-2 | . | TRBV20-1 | CSATGSALGYGYTF | TGCAGTGCTACGGGCAGTGCCTTGGGCTATGGCTACACCTTC
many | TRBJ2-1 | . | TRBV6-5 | CASSYSLGNEQFF | TGTGCCAGCAGTTACTCGTTGGGTAATGAGCAGTTCTTC
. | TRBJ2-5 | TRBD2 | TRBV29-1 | CSVEEGLAGGEETQYF | TGCAGCGTTGAAGAGGGACTAGCGGGGGGTGAAGAGACCCAGTACTTC
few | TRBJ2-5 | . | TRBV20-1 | CSARDPVQGGYQETQYF | TGCAGTGCTAGAGATCCGGTACAGGGAGGGTACCAAGAGACCCAGTACTTC
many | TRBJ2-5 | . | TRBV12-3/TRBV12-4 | CASSRPDQETQYF | TGTGCCAGCAGTCGACCCGACCAAGAGACCCAGTACTTC
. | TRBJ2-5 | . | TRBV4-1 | CASSQDAGGETQYF | TGCGCCAGCAGCCAAGATGCGGGCGGAGAGACCCAGTACTTC
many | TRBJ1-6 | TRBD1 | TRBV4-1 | CASSQDPGGTYNSPLHF | TGCGCCAGCAGCCAAGATCCAGGGGGCACCTATAATTCACCCCTCCACTTT
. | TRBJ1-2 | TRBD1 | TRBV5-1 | CASSLPGTGFYGYTF | TGCGCCAGCAGCCTTCCCGGGACAGGTTTCTATGGCTACACCTTC
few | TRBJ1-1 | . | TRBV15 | CAIAQGVAEAFF | TGTGCCATCGCACAGGGTGTCGCTGAAGCTTTCTTT
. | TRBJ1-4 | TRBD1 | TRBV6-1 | CASSDGQGAGNEKLFF | TGTGCCAGCAGTGATGGGCAGGGGGCAGGAAATGAAAAACTGTTTTTT
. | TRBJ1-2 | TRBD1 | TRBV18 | CASSPMDRASGYTF | TGTGCCAGCTCACCGATGGACAGGGCGAGTGGCTACACCTTC
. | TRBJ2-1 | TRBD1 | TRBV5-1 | CASSLGTGDFHNEQFF | TGCGCCAGCAGCTTGGGGACAGGGGATTTTCACAATGAGCAGTTCTTC
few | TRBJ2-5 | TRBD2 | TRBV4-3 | CASSLRRLAPGGETQYF | TGCGCCAGCAGCCTACGACGACTAGCCCCTGGTGGAGAGACCCAGTACTTC
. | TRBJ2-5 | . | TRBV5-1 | CASSPRSQRRETQYF | TGCGCCAGCAGCCCACGGTCACAGAGGCGTGAGACCCAGTACTTC
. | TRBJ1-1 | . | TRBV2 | CASSVFQGSTEAFF | TGTGCCAGCAGTGTTTTTCAGGGTTCCACTGAAGCTTTCTTT
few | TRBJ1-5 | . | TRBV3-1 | CASSQDRANQPQHF | TGTGCCAGCAGCCAAGACAGAGCTAATCAGCCCCAGCATTTT
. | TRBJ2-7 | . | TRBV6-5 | CASRGTSSYEQYF | TGTGCCAGCAGGGGGACATCATCTTACGAGCAGTACTTC
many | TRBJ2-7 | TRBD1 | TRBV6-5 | CASSYSRTGAYEQYF | TGTGCCAGCAGTTACTCCCGGACAGGGGCCTACGAGCAGTACTTC
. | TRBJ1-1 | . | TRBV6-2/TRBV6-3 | CASSQGEAFF | TGTGCCAGCAGTCAGGGAGAAGCTTTCTTT
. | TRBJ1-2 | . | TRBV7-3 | CASSLQGNYGYTF | TGTGCCAGCAGCTTACAAGGCAACTATGGCTACACCTTC
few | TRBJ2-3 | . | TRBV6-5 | CASSYGGSTDTQYF | TGTGCCAGCAGTTACGGGGGAAGCACAGATACGCAGTATTTT
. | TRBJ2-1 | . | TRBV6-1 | CASSEDSGGGHNEQFF | TGTGCCAGCAGTGAAGATAGTGGCGGGGGCCACAATGAGCAGTTCTTC
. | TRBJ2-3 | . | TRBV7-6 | CASSLVATALTDTQYF | TGTGCCAGCAGCTTAGTGGCTACCGCACTCACAGATACGCAGTATTTT
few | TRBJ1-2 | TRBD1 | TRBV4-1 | CASSLRGRGDDGYTF | TGCGCCAGCAGCCTCAGGGGGCGCGGCGACGATGGCTACACCTTC
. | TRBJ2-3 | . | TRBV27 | CASSSVRGTDTQYF | TGTGCCAGCAGTTCGGTCAGGGGAACAGATACGCAGTATTTT
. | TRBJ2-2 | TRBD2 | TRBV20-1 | CSASVGGGESTGELFF | TGCAGTGCTAGTGTCGGCGGGGGTGAGAGCACCGGGGAGCTGTTTTTT
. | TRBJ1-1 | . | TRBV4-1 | CASSQGWGARDTEAFF | TGCGCCAGCAGCCAAGGTTGGGGGGCTCGGGACACTGAAGCTTTCTTT
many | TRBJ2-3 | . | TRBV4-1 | CASSERGGAKGYTQYF | TGCGCCAGCAGCGAACGGGGCGGGGCGAAGGGTTATACGCAGTATTTT
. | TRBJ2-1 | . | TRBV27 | CASSFSSYPYVNEQFF | TGTGCCAGCAGTTTTTCTTCCTATCCATATGTCAATGAGCAGTTCTTC
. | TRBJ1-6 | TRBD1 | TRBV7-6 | CASSSGTVNSPLHF | TGTGCCAGCAGCTCAGGGACAGTTAATTCACCCCTCCACTTT
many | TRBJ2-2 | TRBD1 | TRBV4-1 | CASSQEGTETGELFF | TGCGCCAGCAGCCAAGAGGGGACAGAGACCGGGGAGCTGTTTTTT
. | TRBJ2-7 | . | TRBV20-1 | CSARELGPSYEQYF | TGCAGTGCTAGAGAGCTGGGGCCCTCCTACGAGCAGTACTTC
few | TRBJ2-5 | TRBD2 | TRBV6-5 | CASSYPTSGGQETQYF | TGTGCCAGCAGTTACCCGACTAGCGGGGGCCAAGAGACCCAGTACTTC